Shown below are 28 T cell receptor beta chains from a single sample sequenced in a study of OX40 agonist ivuxolimab in advanced cancers. Sequencing used immunoSEQ multiplex PCR; TCRdb keeps in-frame clones, though not all of them. This sample has 36,000 or so clones, with over 75% found just once. Sample: CD4+ or CD8+ T cells sorted from blood, taken in a trial of the OX40 agonist ivuxolimab. The receptors were gathered from an adult with an advanced solid tumor such as melanoma, head and neck, liver or kidney cancer.

The chain uses TRBV28 and TRBJ1-3, with D maybe TRBD1 (6 bases). Germline values: CDR1 MDHEN, CDR2 SYDVKM. Trimming cost V 2 bases and J 0 bases, with 20 bases left between them. The CDR3 length is 19 residues. The chain's CDR3 is CASSLGGLRILGSGNTIYF. CDR3 coding DNA: TGTGCCAGCAGTTTAGGGGGGCTGAGGATTCTGGGCTCTGGAAACACCATATATTTT.

This chain uses TRBV28 with TRBJ1-6; TRBD1 is a possible D gene (6 bases). CDR1 is MDHEN and CDR2 is SYDVKM in the germline V gene. V lost 2 bases, J lost 10 bases, and 9 bases lay in between. The CDR3 spans 13 residues. CDR3 sequence reads: CASSLGGESPLHF. The CDR3 DNA is TGTGCCAGCAGTTTAGGGGGCGAATCACCCCTCCACTTT.

This chain connects TRBV9 to TRBJ2-1; D is perhaps TRBD1 or TRBD2 (6 bases each). Germline loops: CDR1 SGDLS, CDR2 YYNGEE. V shed 4 bases and J shed 4 bases, with 15 bases lying between them. This CDR3 is 15 amino acids long. The CDR3 reads CASSPDTGAYNEQFF. The CDR3 DNA reads as TGTGCCAGCAGCCCAGACACGGGGGCTTACAATGAGCAGTTCTTC.

This clone was seen only once. The V call is TRBV7-9, the J call TRBJ2-7, with 7 bases aligning to TRBD1. Germline lookup yields CDR1 SEHNR and CDR2 FQNEAQ (reference sequence). The ends lost 1 base at V and 6 bases at J; junction bases unmatched: 3. The CDR3 is 13 amino acids. CDR3 DNA: TGTGCCAGCAGCTTAGTGACAGGGCCCGAGCAGTACTTC. Protein: CASSLVTGPEQYF.

This sequence joins TRBV4-1 and TRBJ1-3, with D unclear. Trimming stripped 1 base from V and 1 base from J, with 5 bases between. Germline V lookup: CDR1 MGHRA, CDR2 YSYEKL. The CDR3 is made up of 14 amino acids. CDR3 DNA sequence: TGCGCCAGCAGCCAAGCGAGTTCTGGAAACACCATATATTTT. Amino acids: CASSQASSGNTIYF.

A single count supports this clone. J is TRBJ2-7 and V is TRBV4-3, with 12 nucleotides matching TRBD2. This CDR3 has 16 amino acids. J lost 3 bases, V lost 0 bases, and 3 bases had no gene match. The germline V gene has CDR1 LGHNA and CDR2 YSLEER. The CDR3 nucleotides read TGCGCCAGCAGCCAAGACACTAGCGGGGGGATCTACGAGCAGTACTTC. Protein product: CASSQDTSGGIYEQYF.

This clone was seen at least ten times. J is TRBJ2-1 and V is TRBV10-3, with D tentatively TRBD1 or TRBD2 (5 bases each). The CDR3 spans 12 residues. CDR1 and CDR2 from the germline V gene are ENHRY and SYGVKD. The germline V and J ends were trimmed by 2 bases and 10 bases, with 9 bases remaining between them. In DNA form, the CDR3 reads TGTGCCATCAGTGAGACGGGGCAGGAGCAGTTCTTC. It yields the protein CAISETGQEQFF.

The chain couples TRBV6-5 to TRBJ1-2, with D maybe TRBD1 (6 bases). V was trimmed by 0 bases and J by 2 bases, leaving 10 bases between them. Germline CDR1 and CDR2: MNHEY and SVGAGI. The CDR3 has 15 residues. The DNA for the CDR3 is TGTGCCAGCAGTTACTCCATCGGGGGCAACTATGGCTACACCTTC. It encodes CASSYSIGGNYGYTF.

J is TRBJ2-4 and V is TRBV7-9; D is uncertain. From germline, CDR1 is SEHNR and CDR2 FQNEAQ (reference sequence). CDR3 length equals 13 residues. V shed 5 bases and J shed 2 bases, with 7 bases lying between them. This CDR3 reads CASSPWSKNIQYF. Here the CDR3 DNA reads TGTGCCAGCAGCCCTTGGTCCAAAAACATTCAGTACTTC.

The rearrangement uses TRBV29-1 and TRBJ2-7; TRBD2 matches 7 bases. This CDR3 is 14 amino acids long. The trim removed 2 bases at V and 2 bases at J, leaving 6 bases unmatched. Per the germline V gene, CDR1 is SQVTM and CDR2 is ANQGSEA. The CDR3 spells CSVELTSATYEQYF. For the CDR3, the DNA is TGCAGCGTTGAACTAACTAGCGCAACCTACGAGCAGTACTTC.

The chain couples TRBV6-5 to TRBJ2-3; no clear D. Germline loops: CDR1 MNHEY, CDR2 SVGAGI. The CDR3 extends over 13 amino acids. Trimming took 5 bases from V and 4 from J, leaving 10 bases between them. As DNA, the CDR3 is TGTGCCAGCAGTGAAAGAAGGCCAGATACGCAGTATTTT. Translating it yields CASSERRPDTQYF.

The gene calls are TRBV7-2 and TRBJ2-7; no clear D. CDR1 and CDR2 (germline): SGHTA, FQGNSA. This CDR3 region has 14 residues. Trimming removed 4 bases from V and 1 base from J, with 11 bases in between. This chain's CDR3 is CASSYKAPSYEQYF. CDR3 DNA sequence: TGTGCCAGCAGCTATAAAGCCCCTTCCTACGAGCAGTACTTC.

This chain uses TRBV15 with TRBJ2-7; TRBD2 matches 13 bases. The CDR3 has 16 amino acids. The V gene's germline CDR1 is LNHNV and CDR2 YYDKDF (reference sequence). The V segment lost 4 bases and the J segment 6 bases; nucleotides outside the gene matches: 9. CDR3 residues: CATSKATSGRGLEQYF. For the CDR3, the DNA is TGTGCCACCAGCAAAGCTACTAGCGGGAGGGGTCTCGAGCAGTACTTC. The full variable domain, completed using reference TRBV15 and TRBJ2-7, is DAMVIQNPRYQVTQFGKPVTLSCSQTLNHNVMYWYQQKSSQAPKLLFHYYDKDFNNEADTPDNFQSRRPNTSFCFLDIRSPGLGDTAMYLCATSKATSGRGLEQYFGPGTRLTVT.

The V call is TRBV30, the J call TRBJ1-4; 10 positions match TRBD1. CDR1 is GTSNPN and CDR2 is SVGIG in the germline V gene (reference sequence). V was clipped by 2 bases and J by 8 bases; unmatched bases: 5. The CDR3 consists of 14 residues. The DNA for the CDR3 is TGTGCCTGGAGTCTGGGACAGGGGAGAGAAAAACTGTTTTTT. This encodes CAWSLGQGREKLFF.

The genes are TRBV6-6 and TRBJ2-5; D is unresolved. The end of the DNA is better explained by TRBJ2-7, so the J call may be wrong. CDR3 size: 13 residues. Germline V gene lookup returns CDR1 MNHNY and CDR2 SVGAGI (reference sequence). DNA of the CDR3: TGTGCCAGCAGCCCCCTGCTAACAGTCGAGCAGTACTTC. The encoded protein is CASSPLLTVEQYF.

In DNA form, the CDR3 reads TGTGCCAGCAGTGAAGTAATAGGACTAGCGGGAGCGCCCAACTACGAGCAGTACTTC. It specifies CASSEVIGLAGAPNYEQYF. This sequence joins TRBV6-1 and TRBJ2-7; TRBD2 matches at 13 bases. Germline V gives CDR1 MNHNS, CDR2 SASEGT. This CDR3 region has 19 residues. V shed 1 base, J shed 3 bases, and the junction held 12 bases outside the gene matches.

The V gene is TRBV7-3, the J gene TRBJ2-3; either TRBD1 or TRBD2 may supply D (6 bases each). The germline gives CDR1 SGHTA, CDR2 FQGTGA. There are 15 residues in the CDR3. V was cut by 5 bases and J by 4 bases, with 16 bases left in between. CDR3 protein: CASSPGTREADTQYF. CDR3 in DNA: TGTGCCAGCAGCCCGGGGACAAGGGAGGCAGATACGCAGTATTTT. The entire variable domain, with the rest obtained from reference TRBV7-3 and TRBJ2-3, is as follows: GAGVSQTPSNKVTEKGKYVELRCDPISGHTALYWYRQSLGQGPEFLIYFQGTGAADDSGLPNDRFFAVRPEGSVSTLKIQRTERGDSAVYLCASSPGTREADTQYFGPGTRLTVL.

The rearrangement joins TRBV28 to TRBJ2-1; tentative D call: TRBD1 (6 bases). V lost 6 bases to trimming and J lost 0 bases, with 9 bases between them. Germline values: CDR1 MDHEN, CDR2 SYDVKM. The CDR3 extends over 14 amino acids. The CDR3 region is CASRQDSSYNEQFF. CDR3 DNA: TGTGCCAGCAGGCAGGACAGCTCCTACAATGAGCAGTTCTTC.

This clone was counted once. The genes are TRBV6-1 and TRBJ2-3; 7 bases line up with TRBD1. The V and J ends lost 4 bases and 0 bases, in that order; junction bases with no gene match: 19. The CDR3 covers 20 residues. CDR1 and CDR2 (germline): MNHNS, SASEGT. The CDR3 here is CASSARRQGHPISSTDTQYF. In nucleotides, the CDR3 is TGTGCCAGCAGTGCACGCCGACAGGGCCACCCTATTTCTAGCACAGATACGCAGTATTTT.

The CDR3 region has the DNA TGTGCCAGCAGTTTCCCACTTTTCTTT. Residues: CASSFPLFF. The V and J genes are TRBV28 and TRBJ1-1; D call uncertain. V was trimmed by 3 bases and J by 13 bases, leaving 6 bases between them. The CDR3 covers 9 residues. The V gene's germline CDR1 is MDHEN and CDR2 SYDVKM.

J is TRBJ2-5 and V is TRBV27; D is uncertain. Germline values: CDR1 MNHEY, CDR2 SMNVEV (reference sequence). V was trimmed by 2 bases and J by 2 bases, leaving 6 bases between them. This CDR3 is built from 13 residues. The CDR3 loop reads CASSLTPQETQYF. As DNA, the CDR3 is TGTGCCAGCAGTTTAACGCCTCAAGAGACCCAGTACTTC.

V is TRBV5-4 and J is TRBJ2-7, with TRBD1 matching over 8 bases. This CDR3 has 14 amino acids. The V gene end was trimmed by 0 bases and the J gene end by 6 bases; junction bases not matched to a gene: 5. Per the germline V gene, CDR1 is SGHNT and CDR2 is YYREEE (reference sequence). This CDR3 reads CASSLETGQGEQYF. The DNA for the CDR3 is TGTGCCAGCAGCTTGGAGACAGGACAGGGCGAGCAGTACTTC. The full variable domain, completed using reference TRBV5-4 and TRBJ2-7, is ETGVTQSPTHLIKTRGQQVTLRCSSQSGHNTVSWYQQALGQGPQFIFQYYREEENGRGNFPPRFSGLQFPNYSSELNVNALELDDSALYLCASSLETGQGEQYFGPGTRLTVT.

The chain uses TRBV6-5 and TRBJ1-2; no reliable D call. V lost 3 bases and J lost 0, with 8 bases in between. Per germline, CDR1 MNHEY and CDR2 SVGAGI. The CDR3 runs 14 residues. CDR3 sequence reads: CASSYGRANYGYTF. Here the CDR3 DNA reads TGTGCCAGCAGTTATGGACGGGCTAACTATGGCTACACCTTC.

The V call is TRBV30, the J call TRBJ2-7; the match to TRBD1 covers 9 bases. This CDR3 is built from 14 residues. Germline V gene sequence: CDR1 GTSNPN, CDR2 SVGIG (reference sequence). Trimming at V came to 2 bases and at J to 5 bases, leaving 7 bases not matched to a gene. Here the CDR3 reads CAWSSGTGIHEQYF. In DNA, the CDR3 is TGTGCCTGGAGTTCCGGGACAGGGATCCACGAGCAGTACTTC.

This clone turned up a few times. The chain links TRBV5-6 to TRBJ1-3, with D hard to call. CDR3 size: 14 residues. Trimming removed 1 base at V and 0 bases at J, with 5 bases between. Looked up from germline, CDR1 is SGHDT and CDR2 is YYEEEE. The DNA of the CDR3 is TGTGCCAGCAGCTTGACCTTCTCTGGAAACACCATATATTTT. Residues: CASSLTFSGNTIYF.

This clone was picked up a small number of times. This chain joins TRBV27 and TRBJ2-6; D remains unclear. The CDR3 is made up of 15 amino acids. Germline V lookup: CDR1 MNHEY, CDR2 SMNVEV (reference sequence). Deletions cut 2 bases from V and 1 base from J, with 6 bases between. The chain's CDR3 is CASSLTVSGANVLTF. Here the CDR3 DNA reads TGTGCCAGCAGTTTAACCGTTTCTGGGGCCAACGTCCTGACTTTC. The whole variable domain, filled in from reference TRBV27 and TRBJ2-6, reads EAQVTQNPRYLITVTGKKLTVTCSQNMNHEYMSWYRQDPGLGLRQIYYSMNVEVTDKGDVPEGYKVSRKEKRNFPLILESPSPNQTSLYFCASSLTVSGANVLTFGAGSRLTVL.

This clone has just a few counts. The CDR3 does not close with the conserved phenylalanine or tryptophan, likely indicating a read error. The DNA is left out, because the CDR3 cannot be placed on it with certainty; the CDR3 is given as TCRdb lists it. The chain carries TRBV4-2 and TRBJ2-3; the table's D call of TRBD1 was not tested on the DNA. With termini counted, the CDR3 has 9 amino acids. The V gene's germline CDR1 is LGHNA and CDR2 YNFKEQ. The CDR3 reads CASSPKGKI.

The chain carries TRBV7-2 and TRBJ2-3; 11 bases agree with TRBD2. Looked up from germline, CDR1 is SGHTA and CDR2 is FQGNSA. The CDR3 has 16 amino acids. Trimming cost V 4 bases and J 3 bases; bases outside gene matches: 6. The CDR3 is CASSSPGLAVTDTQYF. The CDR3 region has the DNA TGTGCCAGCAGCTCCCCGGGACTAGCGGTGACAGATACGCAGTATTTT.